This T cell receptor beta chain was sequenced in a study of T-cell reconstitution after alpha-beta-depleted transplantation in children (dated by TCRdb to 2016 to 2018). For the wider study: T-cell immune reconstitution after TCRalphabeta/CD19-depleted allogeneic hematopoietic cell transplantation in children was quantitatively tracked in the study by means of TCR repertoire profiling.

As encoded in the germline V gene, CDR1 is SGDLS while CDR2 is YYNGEE. Including the terminal cysteine and phenylalanine, the CDR3 comprises 16 residues. The sequence is cut down to CDR3 DNA, 48 bases in frame from base 1. V loses 4 bases, J loses 10 bases, and the germline ends lie 24 bases apart. What the time point label conveys for this sample: day 60 (about 2 months) after transplantation. Per the publication, the treatment or condition label means: allogeneic hematopoietic cell transplantation with graft depleted of TCRalphabeta T cells and CD19 B cells. The children who served as transplant recipients had been given grafts of TCRalphabeta/CD19-depleted allogeneic hematopoietic cells. General conclusions and limits of the study: Apparently early alphabetaT-cell count recovery about two months after transplant reportedly relied on only several hundred rapidly expanded clones derived from non-depleted graft cells. Over the following months the frequencies of hyperexpanded clones went down, and after one year T-cell counts and TCRbeta diversity were mostly credited to newly produced T cells. In some patients, high TCRbeta diversity at day 60 was attributed to recipient T cells and intrathymic progenitors that had survived conditioning.

This clonotype counts as medium-sized (0.01 to 0.1%). Its antigen is unknown. Base qualities are not recorded, but no much larger clone differs from it by a single base. The method behind the library was PCR. TCRdb names Illumina HiSeq 2500 as the instrument used. TCR libraries were prepared with molecular barcoding, using unique molecular identifiers to normalize TCRbeta repertoire quantification. Through fastp at Q25 and MiXCR, TCRdb rebuilt clones from the public reads, retaining in-frame beta chains. Here each entry gathers all rows of one CDR3 protein and keeps the most common genes and DNA. Across this sample there are 25,000 to 35,000 distinct CDR3 sequences, with 6% to 8.5% seen only once. The ten most abundant clones make up approximately 30% of the sample.

The chain employs TRBV9 and TRBJ2-1, and the D gene may be TRBD1, 5 bases matching. This sample comprised peripheral blood, obtained 60 days after TCRalphabeta/CD19-depleted stem cell transplant. The sequence came from a child under three years old who had a stem cell transplant for acute myeloid leukemia, so the T cells may come from the graft donor. The CDR3 region: CASSLNQPGADSEQFF. The DNA sequence follows: TGTGCCAGCAGCTTAAATCAACCTGGGGCCGACTCAGAGCAGTTCTTC.